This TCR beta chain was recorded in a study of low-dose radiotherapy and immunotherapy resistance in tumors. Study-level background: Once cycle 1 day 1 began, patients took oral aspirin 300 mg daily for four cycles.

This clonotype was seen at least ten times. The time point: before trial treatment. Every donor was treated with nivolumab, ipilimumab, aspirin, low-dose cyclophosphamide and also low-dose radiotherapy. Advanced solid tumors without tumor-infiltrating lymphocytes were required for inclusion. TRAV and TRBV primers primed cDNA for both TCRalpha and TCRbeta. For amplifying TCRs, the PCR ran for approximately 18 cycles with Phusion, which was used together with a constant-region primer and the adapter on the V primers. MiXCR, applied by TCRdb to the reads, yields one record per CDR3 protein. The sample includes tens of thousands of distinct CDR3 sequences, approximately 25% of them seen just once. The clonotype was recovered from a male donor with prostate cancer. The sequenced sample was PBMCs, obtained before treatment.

The CDR3 sequence is CSARSPGGLAQETQYF. DNA of the CDR3: TGCAGTGCTAGATCCCCTGGAGGGCTAGCGCAAGAGACCCAGTACTTC. The rearrangement uses TRBV20-1 and TRBJ2-5, with D possibly matching TRBD2 (6 bases). Germline CDR1 and CDR2: DFQATT and SNEGSKA (reference sequence). Trimming pared 2 bases from V and 2 bases from J, leaving 18 bases between. This CDR3 has 16 amino acids.